Listed here is a single TCR beta chain. Antigen: not known. The V gene lost 7 bases and the J gene lost 6 bases, with 19 bases spanning the gap. The CDR3 extends over 15 amino acids. Per the germline V gene, CDR1 is MDHEN and CDR2 is SYDVKM. TCRB transcripts that were expressed got sequenced, as all of the isolated RNA had been reverse transcribed. Assay: immunoSEQ multiplex PCR; the TCRdb copy retains only in-frame clones and omits some. The sample lists about 330,000 clones; approximately 11% were seen once. This sample is part of a study of beta chain features in type 1 diabetes. Study-wide context: The number of sorted cells examined across all samples was 107,917,701.

Study-wide findings and caveats: TCRB CDR3s were moderately but significantly shorter in Type 1 diabetes patients in all four CD4+ subsets. Shorter templates might be favored by PCR, and equally so in patients and in controls.

A sort by CD45RO/CCR7/CD25/CD127/CD95/CD27 yielded CD4+ naive, central memory, regulatory and stem cell-like memory cells. The receptor was isolated from a woman under 40 in good health. This chain uses TRBV28 with TRBJ1-5; D is ambiguous. The material sequenced was naive CD4+ T cells from blood. For the CDR3, the DNA is TGTGCCAGCATAGTTCGTGGAGAGCGGGCTCAGCCCCAGCATTTT. The encoded protein is CASIVRGERAQPQHF.